These T cell receptor beta chains were read from a single sample in a study of shared clonotypes between healthy human individuals. Some clones are missing from TCRdb's copy, which holds only in-frame ones; the method was immunoSEQ multiplex PCR. Altogether over 1.5 million clones are present, 98% being singletons, with the ten largest covering roughly 0.45%. The source material was naive CD4+ T cells sorted from blood. The source is a man under 40 in good health. The CDR3 runs from the conserved cysteine through the conserved F or W. The D gene is left open where the match is weak. The size of a clone is reported for some rows only, either as once, few or many, or as a class for expanded clones.

clone size,CDR3 length,D gene,V gene,J gene,CDR3 DNA,CDR3 protein
-,14,-,TRBV5-1,TRBJ2-3,TGCGCCAGCAGCTTGGCTGGAAACACAGATACGCAGTATTTT,CASSLAGNTDTQYF
-,12,-,TRBV7-2,TRBJ2-1,TGTGCCAGCAGCTTATGGGGCAGTGAGCAGTTCTTC,CASSLWGSEQFF
-,14,-,TRBV9,TRBJ2-5,TGTGCCAGCAGCGTAGGGAGCCAAAGGGAGACCCAGTACTTC,CASSVGSQRETQYF
-,15,-,TRBV5-4,TRBJ2-4,TGTGCCAGCAGCTTGGCGGGGCTAGCCAAAAACATTCAGTACTTC,CASSLAGLAKNIQYF
-,14,-,TRBV15,TRBJ1-2,TGTGCCACCAGCAGAAGCAGGGAAGTGAATGGCTACACCTTC,CATSRSREVNGYTF
-,15,TRBD1,TRBV19,TRBJ2-7,TGTGCCAGTAGTATTTCCGGGACAGGGAGATACGAGCAGTACTTC,CASSISGTGRYEQYF
-,14,TRBD1,TRBV27,TRBJ2-7,TGTGCCAGCGGGGACAGGGTAGGGACAGGCGAGCAGTACTTC,CASGDRVGTGEQYF
once,12,-,TRBV28,TRBJ2-1,TGTGCCACCCGGGGGAGCTACAATGAGCAGTTCTTC,CATRGSYNEQFF
-,14,-,TRBV5-4,TRBJ1-1,TGTGCCAGCAGCTTTACAGGGTTAAGAGCTGAAGCTTTCTTT,CASSFTGLRAEAFF
-,14,-,TRBV6-1,TRBJ2-1,TGTGCCAGCAGTGTTGTCGAGCGGAACAATGAGCAGTTCTTC,CASSVVERNNEQFF
-,17,TRBD2,TRBV9,TRBJ2-5,TGTGCCAGCAGCGGGACCGGGACTAGCGGGAGGCACGAGACCCAGTACTTC,CASSGTGTSGRHETQYF
-,12,-,TRBV28,TRBJ1-5,TGTGCCGCACTGACTAGCAATCAGCCCCAGCATTTT,CAALTSNQPQHF
-,13,-,TRBV10-2,TRBJ2-5,TGCGCCAGCACTAGGGACCGCTGGGAGACCCAGTACTTC,CASTRDRWETQYF
-,14,-,TRBV7-9,TRBJ2-5,TGTGCCAGCAGCTTAGCTACAGAACAAGAGACCCAGTACTTC,CASSLATEQETQYF